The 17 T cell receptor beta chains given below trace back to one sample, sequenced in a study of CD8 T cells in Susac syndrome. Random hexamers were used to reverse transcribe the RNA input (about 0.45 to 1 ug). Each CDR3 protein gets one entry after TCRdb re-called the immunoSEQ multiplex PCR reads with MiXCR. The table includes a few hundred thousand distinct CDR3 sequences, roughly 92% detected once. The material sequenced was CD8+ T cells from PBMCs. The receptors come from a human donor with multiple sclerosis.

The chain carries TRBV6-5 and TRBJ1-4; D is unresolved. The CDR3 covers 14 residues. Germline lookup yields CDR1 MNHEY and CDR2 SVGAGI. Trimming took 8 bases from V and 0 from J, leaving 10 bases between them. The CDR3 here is CASCHDSTNEKLFF. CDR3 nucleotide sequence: TGTGCCAGCTGTCACGATTCAACTAATGAAAAACTGTTTTTT.

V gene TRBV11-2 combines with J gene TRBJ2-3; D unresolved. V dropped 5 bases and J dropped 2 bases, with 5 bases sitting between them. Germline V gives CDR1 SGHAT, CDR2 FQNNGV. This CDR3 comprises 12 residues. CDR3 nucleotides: TGTGCCAGCAGCCCGGACACAGATACGCAGTATTTT. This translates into CASSPDTDTQYF.

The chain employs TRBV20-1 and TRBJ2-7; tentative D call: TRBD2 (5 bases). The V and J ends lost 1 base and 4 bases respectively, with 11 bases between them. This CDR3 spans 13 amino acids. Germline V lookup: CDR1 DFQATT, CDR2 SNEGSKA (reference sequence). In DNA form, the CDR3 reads TGCAGTGCTAGAGTCCCGGGAATTTACGAGCAGTACTTC. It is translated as CSARVPGIYEQYF.

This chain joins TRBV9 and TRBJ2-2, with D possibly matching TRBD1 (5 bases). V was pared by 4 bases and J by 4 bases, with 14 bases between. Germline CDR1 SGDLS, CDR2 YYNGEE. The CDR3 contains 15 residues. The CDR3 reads CASSPPVGRTGELFF. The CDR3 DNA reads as TGTGCCAGCAGCCCCCCCGTGGGGCGCACCGGGGAGCTGTTTTTT. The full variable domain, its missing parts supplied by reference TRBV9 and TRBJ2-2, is DSGVTQTPKHLITATGQRVTLRCSPRSGDLSVYWYQQSLDQGLQFLIQYYNGEERAKGNILERFSAQQFPDLHSELNLSSLELGDSALYFCASSPPVGRTGELFFGEGSRLTVL.

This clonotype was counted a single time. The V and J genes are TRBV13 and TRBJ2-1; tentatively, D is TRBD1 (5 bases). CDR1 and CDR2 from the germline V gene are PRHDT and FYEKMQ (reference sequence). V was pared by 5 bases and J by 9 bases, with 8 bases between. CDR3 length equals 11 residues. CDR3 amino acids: CASSTGPEQFF. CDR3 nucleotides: TGTGCCAGCAGCACAGGACCTGAGCAGTTCTTC.

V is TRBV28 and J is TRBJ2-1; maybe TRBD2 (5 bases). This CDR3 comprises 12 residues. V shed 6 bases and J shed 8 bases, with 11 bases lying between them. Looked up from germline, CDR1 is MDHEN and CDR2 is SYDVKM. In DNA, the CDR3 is TGTGCCAGCAGGGCCCCGAGGGATGAGCAGTTCTTC. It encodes CASRAPRDEQFF.

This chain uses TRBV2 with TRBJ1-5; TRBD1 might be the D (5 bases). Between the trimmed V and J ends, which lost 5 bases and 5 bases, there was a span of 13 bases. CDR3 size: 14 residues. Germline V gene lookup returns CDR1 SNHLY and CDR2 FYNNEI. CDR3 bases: TGTGCCAGCAGTTACATTGGGGGAGATCAGCCCCAGCATTTT. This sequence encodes CASSYIGGDQPQHF.

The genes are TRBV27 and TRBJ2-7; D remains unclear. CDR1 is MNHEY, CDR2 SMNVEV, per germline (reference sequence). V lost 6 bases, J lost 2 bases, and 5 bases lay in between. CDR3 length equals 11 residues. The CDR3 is CASRQTYEQYF. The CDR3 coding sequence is TGTGCCAGCAGGCAGACCTACGAGCAGTACTTC.

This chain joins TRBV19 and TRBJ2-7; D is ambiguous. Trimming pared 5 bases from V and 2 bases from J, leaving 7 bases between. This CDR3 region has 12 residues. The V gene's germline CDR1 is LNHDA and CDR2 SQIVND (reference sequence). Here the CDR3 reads CASSGEPYEQYF. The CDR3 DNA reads TGTGCCAGTAGTGGGGAACCCTACGAGCAGTACTTC.

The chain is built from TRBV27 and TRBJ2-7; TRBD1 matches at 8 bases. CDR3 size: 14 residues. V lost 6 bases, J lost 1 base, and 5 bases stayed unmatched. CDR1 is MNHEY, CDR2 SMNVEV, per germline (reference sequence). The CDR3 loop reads CASRGRDRSYEQYF. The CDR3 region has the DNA TGTGCCAGCAGGGGTCGGGACAGGTCCTACGAGCAGTACTTC.

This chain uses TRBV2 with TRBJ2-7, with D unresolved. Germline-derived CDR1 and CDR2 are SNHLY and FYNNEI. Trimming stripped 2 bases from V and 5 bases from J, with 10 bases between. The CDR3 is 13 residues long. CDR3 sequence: CASSEIPANEQYF. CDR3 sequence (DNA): TGTGCCAGCAGTGAAATCCCGGCCAACGAGCAGTACTTC.

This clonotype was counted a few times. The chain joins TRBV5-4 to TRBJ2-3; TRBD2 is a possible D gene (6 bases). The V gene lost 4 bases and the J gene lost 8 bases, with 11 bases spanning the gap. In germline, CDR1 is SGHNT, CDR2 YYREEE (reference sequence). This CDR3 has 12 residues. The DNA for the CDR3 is TGTGCCAGCAGCGAACCCGGGAGTACGCAGTATTTT. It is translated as CASSEPGSTQYF.

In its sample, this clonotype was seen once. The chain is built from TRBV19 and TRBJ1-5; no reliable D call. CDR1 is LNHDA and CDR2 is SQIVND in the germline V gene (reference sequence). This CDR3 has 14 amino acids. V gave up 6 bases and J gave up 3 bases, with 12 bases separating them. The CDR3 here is CASRIGEVNQPQHF. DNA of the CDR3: TGTGCCAGTAGGATCGGGGAGGTCAATCAGCCCCAGCATTTT.

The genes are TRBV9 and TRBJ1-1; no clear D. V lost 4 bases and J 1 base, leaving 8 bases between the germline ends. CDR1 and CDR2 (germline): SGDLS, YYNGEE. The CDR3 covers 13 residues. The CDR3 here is CASSRWANTEAFF. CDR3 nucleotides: TGTGCCAGCAGCAGGTGGGCGAACACTGAAGCTTTCTTT. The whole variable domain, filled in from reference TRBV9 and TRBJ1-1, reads DSGVTQTPKHLITATGQRVTLRCSPRSGDLSVYWYQQSLDQGLQFLIQYYNGEERAKGNILERFSAQQFPDLHSELNLSSLELGDSALYFCASSRWANTEAFFGQGTRLTVV.

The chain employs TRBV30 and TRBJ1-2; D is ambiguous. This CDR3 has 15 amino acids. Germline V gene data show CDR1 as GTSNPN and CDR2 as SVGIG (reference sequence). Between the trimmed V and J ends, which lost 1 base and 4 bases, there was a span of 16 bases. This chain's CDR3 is CAWSAEFRGRYGYTF. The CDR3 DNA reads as TGTGCCTGGAGTGCGGAGTTTCGGGGTCGCTATGGCTACACCTTC.

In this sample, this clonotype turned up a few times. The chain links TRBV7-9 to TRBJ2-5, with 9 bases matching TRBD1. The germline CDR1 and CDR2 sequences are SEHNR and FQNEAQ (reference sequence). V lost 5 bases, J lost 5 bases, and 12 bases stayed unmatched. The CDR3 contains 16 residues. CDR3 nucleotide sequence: TGTGCCAGCAGCACCCCCCCGGACAGGGGAGGGGAGACCCAGTACTTC. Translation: CASSTPPDRGGETQYF. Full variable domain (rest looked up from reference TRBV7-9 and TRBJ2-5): DTGVSQNPRHKITKRGQNVTFRCDPISEHNRLYWYRQTLGQGPEFLTYFQNEAQLEKSRLLSDRFSAERPKGSFSTLEIQRTEQGDSAMYLCASSTPPDRGGETQYFGPGTRLLVL.

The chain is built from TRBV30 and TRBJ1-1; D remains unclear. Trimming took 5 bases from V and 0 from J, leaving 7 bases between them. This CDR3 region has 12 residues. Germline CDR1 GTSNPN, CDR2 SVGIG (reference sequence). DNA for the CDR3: TGTGCCTGGGCCCCGGTGAACACTGAAGCTTTCTTT. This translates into CAWAPVNTEAFF. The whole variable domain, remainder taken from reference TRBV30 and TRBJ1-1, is SQTIHQWPATLVQPVGSPLSLECTVEGTSNPNLYWYRQAAGRGLQLLFYSVGIGQISSEVPQNLSASRPQDRQFILSSKKLLLSDSGFYLCAWAPVNTEAFFGQGTRLTVV.